This entry is about one T cell receptor beta chain. Assay used: immunoSEQ multiplex PCR; TCRdb lists only in-frame clones, some missing. This table holds roughly 220,000 clones, roughly 84% found once. These data come from a study of blood T cell repertoires in COVID-19. Study-level information: From T cells, B-cell-depleted T cells, or PBMCs came the material, which was cDNA or gDNA.

Trimming took 4 bases from V and 6 from J, leaving 17 bases between them. The V gene's germline CDR1 is SGHDT and CDR2 YYEEEE. The CDR3 contains 14 residues. Sequences were obtained from peripheral blood. The V and J genes are TRBV5-6 and TRBJ2-7; no clear D. The receptor was isolated from a woman between 40 and 55 years old who had recovered from COVID-19. In nucleotides, the CDR3 is TGTGCCAGCAGCCGATATGGTTCTCGAGGCGAGCAGTACTTC. Its translation is CASSRYGSRGEQYF.